This T cell receptor (beta chain) appears in the sequencing data of a study of post-analysis software for immune sequencing data. Sequencing libraries made from TCR beta cDNA carried unique molecular identifiers. Some 500,000 cDNA molecules came from around 1 to 10 million T cells. TCRdb processed the PCR reads anew with MiXCR; each CDR3 protein has one entry. The sample has about 770,000 distinct CDR3 sequences; more than 45% are singletons. The clonotype comes from a girl between 10 and 17 years old with multiple sclerosis. The sequencing sample was made of blood.

CDR3 in DNA: TGTGCCAGCAGCTTAGGAGCAGGGGCCCCCTACGAGCAGTACTTC. Amino acids: CASSLGAGAPYEQYF. The V call is TRBV13, the J call TRBJ2-7; D perhaps matches TRBD1 (6 bases). Germline V gene data show CDR1 as PRHDT and CDR2 as FYEKMQ (reference sequence). The CDR3 spans 15 residues. V was clipped by 0 bases and J by 2 bases, with 11 bases between them.